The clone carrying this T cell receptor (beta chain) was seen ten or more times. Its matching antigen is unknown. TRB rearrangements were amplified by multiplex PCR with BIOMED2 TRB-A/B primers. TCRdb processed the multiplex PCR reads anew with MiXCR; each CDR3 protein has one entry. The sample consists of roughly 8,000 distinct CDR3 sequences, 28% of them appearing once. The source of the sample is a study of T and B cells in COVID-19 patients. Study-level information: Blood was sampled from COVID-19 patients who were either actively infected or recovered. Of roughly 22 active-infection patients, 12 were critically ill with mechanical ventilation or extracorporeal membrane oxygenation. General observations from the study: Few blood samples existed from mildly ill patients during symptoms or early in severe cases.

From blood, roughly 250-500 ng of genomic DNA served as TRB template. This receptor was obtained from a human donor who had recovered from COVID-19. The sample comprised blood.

The DNA for the CDR3 is TGTGCCTGGAGCCCGGGACAGTATTTATCTGGGGCCAACGTCCTGACTTTC. Translation gives CAWSPGQYLSGANVLTF. The genes are TRBV30 and TRBJ2-6; 7 bases match TRBD1. V lost 3 bases to trimming and J lost 1 base; unmatched junction nucleotides: 9. Germline lookup yields CDR1 GTSNPN and CDR2 SVGIG (reference sequence). There are 17 residues in the CDR3.